These T cell receptor beta chains were read from a single sample in a study of spatial heterogeneity in lung cancer. TCRdb re-analysed the 5' RACE reads in MiXCR, keeping a single row per CDR3 protein. The sample holds roughly 120,000 distinct CDR3 sequences; 10% to 15% are singletons and the top ten take over 15%. The input for sequencing was PBMCs, taken at follow-up. These receptors were taken from a male donor with early-stage non-small cell lung cancer. The CDR3 runs from the conserved cysteine through the conserved F or W. Each record gives: D gene, V gene, clone size, J gene, CDR3 DNA, CDR3 protein. The D gene is left open where the match is weak. Size is stated for part of the rows, as once, few or many counts, or as a class when the clone is expanded.

D: TRBD1
V: TRBV7-6
size: many
J: TRBJ2-7
DNA: TGTGCCAGCAGCTCCACCCCGGAAGGGCGGACAGGACTGCACTTC
CDR3: CASSSTPEGRTGLHF

D: -
V: TRBV6-2/TRBV6-3
size: many
J: TRBJ2-5
DNA: TGTGCCAGCAATCCGCTACCCGGCGGCCAGTACTTC
CDR3: CASNPLPGGQYF

D: TRBD2
V: TRBV9
size: -
J: TRBJ2-7
DNA: TGTGCCAGCAGCGTAGGTAGCGGGGGGGCTTCCTACGAGCAGTACTTC
CDR3: CASSVGSGGASYEQYF

D: -
V: TRBV5-1
size: -
J: TRBJ1-2
DNA: TGCGCCAGCACCCAAAATCCGGCAGGGGCCTATGGCTACACCTTC
CDR3: CASTQNPAGAYGYTF

D: TRBD1
V: TRBV6-2/TRBV6-3
size: -
J: TRBJ2-1
DNA: TGTGCCAGCAGTCACAGGGGACGTAACAATGAGCAGTTCTTC
CDR3: CASSHRGRNNEQFF

D: TRBD1
V: TRBV20-1
size: many
J: TRBJ2-3
DNA: TGCAGTGCTCCCGACAGGGGAGCTAGCACAGATACGCAGTATTTT
CDR3: CSAPDRGASTDTQYF

D: -
V: TRBV2
size: few
J: TRBJ1-3
DNA: TGTGCCAGCGCTGGAAACACCATATATTTT
CDR3: CASAGNTIYF

D: TRBD1
V: TRBV7-9
size: -
J: TRBJ1-1
DNA: TGTGCCAGCAGCTTAGACCAGGGGGCTGAAGCTTTCTTT
CDR3: CASSLDQGAEAFF

D: -
V: TRBV24-1
size: -
J: TRBJ2-3
DNA: TGTGCCACCAGTGAGCCGCCATCAGATACGCAGTATTTT
CDR3: CATSEPPSDTQYF

D: TRBD1
V: TRBV29-1
size: many
J: TRBJ1-2
DNA: TGCAGCGTTGTGGGTTTTGGGACAGGGCATGGCTACACCTTC
CDR3: CSVVGFGTGHGYTF

D: -
V: TRBV28
size: -
J: TRBJ2-2
DNA: TGTGCCAGCAGTGCGGGGAACACCGGGGAGCTGTTTTTT
CDR3: CASSAGNTGELFF

D: -
V: TRBV2
size: -
J: TRBJ1-1
DNA: TGTGCCAGCAGGCTGGACAGAGGGGACACTGAAGCTTTCTTT
CDR3: CASRLDRGDTEAFF

D: -
V: TRBV28
size: many
J: TRBJ2-3
DNA: TGTGCCAGCAGTTTGGGTCCACAGACGGATACGCAGTATTTT
CDR3: CASSLGPQTDTQYF

D: -
V: TRBV2
size: many
J: TRBJ2-1
DNA: TGTGCCAGCAGTCTGCGCCTTCGGGATGAGCAGTTCTTC
CDR3: CASSLRLRDEQFF

D: -
V: TRBV7-6
size: medium-sized
J: TRBJ2-7
DNA: TGTGCCAGCAGCTTTCTGACAGGCGAGCAGTACTTC
CDR3: CASSFLTGEQYF

D: -
V: TRBV27
size: -
J: TRBJ2-5
DNA: TGTGCCAGCAGTCCCGCACTAGCTAACACCCAGTACTTC
CDR3: CASSPALANTQYF

D: TRBD1
V: TRBV7-6
size: few
J: TRBJ1-2
DNA: TGTGCCAGCAGCTTAGTCGGGACAGGGGACGGCTACACCTTC
CDR3: CASSLVGTGDGYTF

D: TRBD1
V: TRBV7-8
size: few
J: TRBJ2-2
DNA: TGTGCCAGCAGCTTAGGGCTAGGACAGGGGACCGGGGAGCTGTTTTTT
CDR3: CASSLGLGQGTGELFF

D: TRBD1
V: TRBV3-1
size: -
J: TRBJ2-7
DNA: TGTGCCAGCAGCCGACGGACAGGGGTCGACGAGCAGTACTTC
CDR3: CASSRRTGVDEQYF

D: -
V: TRBV28
size: few
J: TRBJ1-1
DNA: TGTGCCAGCATCGTTTTGGGGAACACTGAAGCTTTCTTT
CDR3: CASIVLGNTEAFF

D: -
V: TRBV6-2/TRBV6-3
size: -
J: TRBJ2-7
DNA: TGTGCCAGCAGTTCCTGGGGGACCTACGAGCAGTACTTC
CDR3: CASSSWGTYEQYF

D: TRBD2
V: TRBV5-1
size: few
J: TRBJ2-2
DNA: TGCGCCAGCGGACCGGGACTAGGGGCCGGGGAGCTGTTTTTT
CDR3: CASGPGLGAGELFF

D: TRBD1
V: TRBV24-1
size: -
J: TRBJ1-1
DNA: TGTGCCACCAGGCAACAGGGGGCAACTGAAGCTTTCTTT
CDR3: CATRQQGATEAFF

D: -
V: TRBV28
size: few
J: TRBJ1-2
DNA: TGTGCCAGCAGTGGCCGCACAGGGAGGGGATATGGCTACACCTTC
CDR3: CASSGRTGRGYGYTF

D: -
V: TRBV28
size: large
J: TRBJ2-7
DNA: TGTGCCAGCAGTTATGCCGCCCCTGGACAGTGGACAAACTACGAGCAGTACTTC
CDR3: CASSYAAPGQWTNYEQYF

D: TRBD1
V: TRBV10-3
size: few
J: TRBJ2-1
DNA: TGTGCCATCAGCTTCGACAGGGACAATGAGCAGTTCTTC
CDR3: CAISFDRDNEQFF

D: -
V: TRBV3-1
size: few
J: TRBJ2-7
DNA: TGTGCCAGCAGTAACCGCCCCGGCTCCTACGAGCAGTACTTC
CDR3: CASSNRPGSYEQYF

D: -
V: TRBV6-5
size: -
J: TRBJ1-5
DNA: TGTGCCAGCAGGTCCGGGATAAATCGCAATCAGCCCCAGCATTTT
CDR3: CASRSGINRNQPQHF

D: -
V: TRBV23-1
size: -
J: TRBJ2-1
DNA: TGCGCCAGCAGTCAATCGGTGGGGGGGCCCTATCACAATGAGCAGTTCTTC
CDR3: CASSQSVGGPYHNEQFF

D: TRBD1
V: TRBV10-3
size: many
J: TRBJ1-1
DNA: TGTGCCATCAGTGAATTCGAGGGGGCCGCTGAAGCTTTCTTT
CDR3: CAISEFEGAAEAFF

D: TRBD1
V: TRBV20-1
size: -
J: TRBJ2-7
DNA: TGCAGTGCTGAGAGGGGACAGGGTTACGAGCAGTACTTC
CDR3: CSAERGQGYEQYF

D: -
V: TRBV4-3
size: few
J: TRBJ1-3
DNA: TGCGCCAGCAGCTTACGACTTAGTAGGGGAAACACCATATATTTT
CDR3: CASSLRLSRGNTIYF

D: TRBD2
V: TRBV24-1
size: few
J: TRBJ2-1
DNA: TGTGCCACCAGTGATTTGGCTAGCGGGGGGACAAATGAGCAGTTCTTC
CDR3: CATSDLASGGTNEQFF

D: -
V: TRBV12-3/TRBV12-4
size: few
J: TRBJ1-5
DNA: TGTGCCAGCAGTTTAGTCGGGGATAGCAATCAGCCCCAGCATTTT
CDR3: CASSLVGDSNQPQHF

D: TRBD1
V: TRBV4-2
size: many
J: TRBJ1-5
DNA: TGTGCCAGCAGCCATCGGACAGGGGACAATCAGCCCCAGCATTTT
CDR3: CASSHRTGDNQPQHF

D: -
V: TRBV19
size: -
J: TRBJ2-3
DNA: TGTGCCAGTAGTCCCTTAAGTAACAAGGATACGCAGTATTTT
CDR3: CASSPLSNKDTQYF

D: -
V: TRBV14
size: many
J: TRBJ2-2
DNA: TGTGCCAGCAGCCAACGTTATGACAGAAACACCGGGGAGCTGTTTTTT
CDR3: CASSQRYDRNTGELFF

D: -
V: TRBV5-1
size: many
J: TRBJ2-5
DNA: TGCGCCAGCAGCGCGGGGACAGCCCAAGAGACCCAGTACTTC
CDR3: CASSAGTAQETQYF

D: -
V: TRBV2
size: -
J: TRBJ2-1
DNA: TGTGCCAGCAGTGAATTAAGCAATGAGCAGTTCTTC
CDR3: CASSELSNEQFF

D: -
V: TRBV7-3
size: -
J: TRBJ1-5
DNA: TGTGCCAGCAGCTTAACTCAGGGACAGCCCCAGCATTTT
CDR3: CASSLTQGQPQHF

D: TRBD1
V: TRBV12-3/TRBV12-4
size: few
J: TRBJ2-2
DNA: TGTGCCAGCAGTTCCCTCCGAGGGACAGGGGTCAACACCGGGGAGCTGTTTTTT
CDR3: CASSSLRGTGVNTGELFF

D: -
V: TRBV18
size: many
J: TRBJ1-4
DNA: TGTGCCAGCTCACCAAACGTAGGCGTCAATGAAAAACTGTTTTTT
CDR3: CASSPNVGVNEKLFF